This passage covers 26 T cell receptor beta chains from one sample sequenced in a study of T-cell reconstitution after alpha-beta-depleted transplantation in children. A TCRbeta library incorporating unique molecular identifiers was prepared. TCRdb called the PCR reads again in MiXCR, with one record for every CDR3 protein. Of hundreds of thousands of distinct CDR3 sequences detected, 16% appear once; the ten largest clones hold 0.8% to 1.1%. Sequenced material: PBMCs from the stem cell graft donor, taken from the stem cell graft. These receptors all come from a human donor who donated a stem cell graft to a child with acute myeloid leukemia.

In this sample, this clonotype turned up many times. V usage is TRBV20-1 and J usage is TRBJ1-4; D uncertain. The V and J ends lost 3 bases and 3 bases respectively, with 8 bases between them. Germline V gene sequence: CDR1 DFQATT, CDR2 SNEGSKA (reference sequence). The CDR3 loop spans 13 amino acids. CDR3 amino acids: CSARRAANEKLFF. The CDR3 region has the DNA TGCAGTGCTAGGAGGGCGGCTAATGAAAAACTGTTTTTT.

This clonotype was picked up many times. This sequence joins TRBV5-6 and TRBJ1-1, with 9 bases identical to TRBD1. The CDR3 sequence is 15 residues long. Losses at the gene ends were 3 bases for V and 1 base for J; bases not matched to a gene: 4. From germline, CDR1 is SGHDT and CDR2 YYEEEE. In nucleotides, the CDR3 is TGTGCCAGCAGCTGGAGGGACAGGGCGAACACTGAAGCTTTCTTT. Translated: CASSWRDRANTEAFF. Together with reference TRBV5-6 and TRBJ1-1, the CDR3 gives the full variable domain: DAGVTQSPTHLIKTRGQQVTLRCSPKSGHDTVSWYQQALGQGPQFIFQYYEEEERQRGNFPDRFSGHQFPNYSSELNVNALLLGDSALYLCASSWRDRANTEAFFGQGTRLTVV.

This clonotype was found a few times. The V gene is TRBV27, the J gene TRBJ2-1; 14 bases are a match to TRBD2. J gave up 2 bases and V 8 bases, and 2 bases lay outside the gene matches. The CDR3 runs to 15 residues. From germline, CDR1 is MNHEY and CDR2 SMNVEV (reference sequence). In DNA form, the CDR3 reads TGTGCCAGCGGACTAGCGGGGGGAACCTACAATGAGCAGTTCTTC. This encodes CASGLAGGTYNEQFF.

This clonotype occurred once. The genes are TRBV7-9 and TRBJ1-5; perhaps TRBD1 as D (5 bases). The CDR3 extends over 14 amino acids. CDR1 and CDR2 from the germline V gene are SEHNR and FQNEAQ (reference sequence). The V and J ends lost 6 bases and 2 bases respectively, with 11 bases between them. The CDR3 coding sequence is TGTGCCAGCAGTTCGGAACAGGGCAATCAGCCCCAGCATTTT. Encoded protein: CASSSEQGNQPQHF.

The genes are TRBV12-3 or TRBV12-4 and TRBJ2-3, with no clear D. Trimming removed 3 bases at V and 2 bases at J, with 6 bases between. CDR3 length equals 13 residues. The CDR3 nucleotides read TGTGCCAGCAGTTTTTCGGACACAGATACGCAGTATTTT. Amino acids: CASSFSDTDTQYF.

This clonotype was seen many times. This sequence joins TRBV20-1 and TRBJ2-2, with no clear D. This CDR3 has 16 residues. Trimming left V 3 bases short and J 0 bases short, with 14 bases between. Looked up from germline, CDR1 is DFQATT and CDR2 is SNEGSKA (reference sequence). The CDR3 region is CSARVLAATNTGELFF. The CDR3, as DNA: TGCAGTGCTAGGGTATTAGCTGCGACGAACACCGGGGAGCTGTTTTTT.

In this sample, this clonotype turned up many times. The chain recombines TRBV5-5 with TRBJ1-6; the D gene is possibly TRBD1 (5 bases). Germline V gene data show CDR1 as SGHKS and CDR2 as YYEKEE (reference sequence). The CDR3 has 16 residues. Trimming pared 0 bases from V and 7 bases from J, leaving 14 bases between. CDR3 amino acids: CASSLVLQGRNSPLHF. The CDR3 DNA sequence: TGTGCCAGCAGCTTGGTTTTGCAGGGTAGAAATTCACCCCTCCACTTT.

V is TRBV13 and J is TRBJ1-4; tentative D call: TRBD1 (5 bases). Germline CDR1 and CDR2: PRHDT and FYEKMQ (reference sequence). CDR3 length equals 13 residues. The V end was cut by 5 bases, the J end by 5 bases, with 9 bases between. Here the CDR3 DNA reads TGTGCCAGCAGCCAACAGGAAAATGAAAAACTGTTTTTT. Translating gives CASSQQENEKLFF. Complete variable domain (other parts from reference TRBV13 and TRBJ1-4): AAGVIQSPRHLIKEKRETATLKCYPIPRHDTVYWYQQGPGQDPQFLISFYEKMQSDKGSIPDRFSAQQFSDYHSELNMSSLELGDSALYFCASSQQENEKLFFGSGTQLSVL.

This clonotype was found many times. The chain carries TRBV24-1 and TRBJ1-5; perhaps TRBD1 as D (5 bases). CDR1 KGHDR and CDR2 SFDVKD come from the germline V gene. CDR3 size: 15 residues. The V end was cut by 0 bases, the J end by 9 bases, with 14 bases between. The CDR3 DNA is TGTGCCACCAGTGATTTGCAGAGGGGCCGATCGCCCCAGCATTTT. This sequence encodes CATSDLQRGRSPQHF.

The CDR3 loop reads CSATHAGEEKLFF. The CDR3 DNA sequence: TGCAGTGCCACCCACGCAGGGGAAGAAAAACTGTTTTTT. The J gene is TRBJ1-4, the V gene TRBV20-1; perhaps TRBD1 as D (6 bases). Per the germline V gene, CDR1 is DFQATT and CDR2 is SNEGSKA (reference sequence). The CDR3 is 13 residues long. The ends were cut back, 6 bases at V and 8 bases at J, with 16 bases in the middle.

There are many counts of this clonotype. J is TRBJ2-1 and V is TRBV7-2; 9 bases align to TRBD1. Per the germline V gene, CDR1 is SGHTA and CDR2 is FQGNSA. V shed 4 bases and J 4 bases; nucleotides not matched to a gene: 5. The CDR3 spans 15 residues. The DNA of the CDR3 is TGTGCCAGCAGCTCCCCGGGACAGGGTTACAATGAGCAGTTCTTC. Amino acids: CASSSPGQGYNEQFF.

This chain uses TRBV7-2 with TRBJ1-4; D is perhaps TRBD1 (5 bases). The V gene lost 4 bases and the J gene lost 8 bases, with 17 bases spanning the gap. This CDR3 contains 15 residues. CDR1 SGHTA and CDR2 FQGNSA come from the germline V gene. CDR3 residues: CASSSQGQPWEKLFF. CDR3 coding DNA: TGTGCCAGCAGCTCCCAGGGCCAGCCTTGGGAAAAACTGTTTTTT.

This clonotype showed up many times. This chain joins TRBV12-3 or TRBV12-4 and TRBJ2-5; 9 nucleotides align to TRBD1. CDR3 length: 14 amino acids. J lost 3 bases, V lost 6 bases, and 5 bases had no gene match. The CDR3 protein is CASRPGTGKETQYF. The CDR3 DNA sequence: TGTGCCAGCAGACCCGGGACAGGGAAAGAGACCCAGTACTTC.

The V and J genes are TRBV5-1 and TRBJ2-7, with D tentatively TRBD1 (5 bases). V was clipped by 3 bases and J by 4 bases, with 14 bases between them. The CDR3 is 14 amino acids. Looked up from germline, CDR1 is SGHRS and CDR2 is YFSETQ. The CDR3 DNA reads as TGCGCCAGCAGCTCCCCGGACACCTGGTACGAGCAGTACTTC. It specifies CASSSPDTWYEQYF.

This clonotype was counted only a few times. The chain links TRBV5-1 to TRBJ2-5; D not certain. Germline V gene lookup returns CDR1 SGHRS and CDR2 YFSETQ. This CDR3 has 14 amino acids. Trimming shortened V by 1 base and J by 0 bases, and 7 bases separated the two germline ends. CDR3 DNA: TGCGCCAGCAGCTTGCCGCACTACCAAGAGACCCAGTACTTC. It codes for CASSLPHYQETQYF.

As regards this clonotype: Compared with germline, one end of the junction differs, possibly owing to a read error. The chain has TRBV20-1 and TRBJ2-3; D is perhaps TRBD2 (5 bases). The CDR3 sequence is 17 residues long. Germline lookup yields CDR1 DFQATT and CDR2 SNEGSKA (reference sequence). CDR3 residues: CCAIGPGGLEFSDTQYF. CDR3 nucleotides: TGCTGTGCGATTGGGCCCGGAGGCCTCGAGTTTTCCGATACGCAGTATTTT.

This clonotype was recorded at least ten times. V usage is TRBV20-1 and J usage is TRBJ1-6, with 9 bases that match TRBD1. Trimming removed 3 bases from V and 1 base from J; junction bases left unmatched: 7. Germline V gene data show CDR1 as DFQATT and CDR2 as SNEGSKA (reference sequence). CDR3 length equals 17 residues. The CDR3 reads CSAREGQGRSYNSPLHF. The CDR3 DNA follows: TGCAGTGCTAGGGAGGGACAGGGTCGATCCTATAATTCACCCCTCCACTTT.

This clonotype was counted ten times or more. The CDR3 DNA is TGTGCCGAAGGGGGCGATGAGCAGTTCTTC. This gives the protein CAEGGDEQFF. V usage is TRBV12-3 or TRBV12-4 and J usage is TRBJ2-1, with 7 bases matching TRBD1. This CDR3 region has 10 residues. Losses at the gene ends were 11 bases for V and 8 bases for J; bases not matched to a gene: 3.

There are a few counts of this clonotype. The CDR3 DNA reads TGTGCCAGCAGACTCCAGCAGGGGAATCAGCCCCAGCATTTT. Translating gives CASRLQQGNQPQHF. This chain joins TRBV6-1 and TRBJ1-5, with D perhaps TRBD1 (6 bases). CDR1 is MNHNS, CDR2 SASEGT, per germline. The CDR3 consists of 14 residues. The ends were cut back, 6 bases at V and 4 bases at J, with 13 bases in the middle.

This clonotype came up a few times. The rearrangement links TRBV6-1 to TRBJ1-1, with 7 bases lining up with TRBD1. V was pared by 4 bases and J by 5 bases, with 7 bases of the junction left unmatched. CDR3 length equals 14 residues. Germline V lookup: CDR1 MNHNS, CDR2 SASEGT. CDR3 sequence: CASSGRQGWTEAFF. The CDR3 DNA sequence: TGTGCCAGCAGTGGGCGACAGGGTTGGACTGAAGCTTTCTTT.

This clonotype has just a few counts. The chain's CDR3 is CASSGWGSIGELFF. CDR3 nucleotide sequence: TGTGCCAGCTCGGGGTGGGGTAGCATCGGGGAGCTGTTTTTT. The chain employs TRBV12-3 or TRBV12-4 and TRBJ2-2, with D possibly TRBD2 on 5 matching bases. V was trimmed by 8 bases and J by 7 bases, leaving 17 bases between them. This CDR3 region has 14 residues.

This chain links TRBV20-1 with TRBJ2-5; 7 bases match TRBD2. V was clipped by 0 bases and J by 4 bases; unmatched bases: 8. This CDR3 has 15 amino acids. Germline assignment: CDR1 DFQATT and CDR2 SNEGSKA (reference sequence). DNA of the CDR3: TGCAGTGCTAGAGAGAGGGCAGGGAGGGGAGAGACCCAGTACTTC. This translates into CSARERAGRGETQYF.

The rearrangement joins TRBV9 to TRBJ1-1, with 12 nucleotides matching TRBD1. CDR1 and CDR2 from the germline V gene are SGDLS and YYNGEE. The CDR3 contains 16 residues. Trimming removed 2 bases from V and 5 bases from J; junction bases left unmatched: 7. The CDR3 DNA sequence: TGTGCCAGCAGCGTCCTCGGGACAGGGGGCCTAACTGAAGCTTTCTTT. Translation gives CASSVLGTGGLTEAFF.

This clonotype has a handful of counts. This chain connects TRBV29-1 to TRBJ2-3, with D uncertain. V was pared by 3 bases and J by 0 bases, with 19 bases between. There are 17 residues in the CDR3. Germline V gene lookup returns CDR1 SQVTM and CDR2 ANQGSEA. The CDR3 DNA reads TGCAGCGTTGAGATGTCGGCGATCCGAACTAGCACAGATACGCAGTATTTT. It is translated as CSVEMSAIRTSTDTQYF.

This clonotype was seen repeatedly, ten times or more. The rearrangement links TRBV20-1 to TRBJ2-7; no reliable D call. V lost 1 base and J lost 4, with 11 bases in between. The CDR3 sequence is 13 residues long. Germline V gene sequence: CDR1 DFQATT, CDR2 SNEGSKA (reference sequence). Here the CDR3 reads CSARGAEAYEQYF. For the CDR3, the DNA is TGCAGTGCTAGAGGAGCAGAGGCGTACGAGCAGTACTTC.

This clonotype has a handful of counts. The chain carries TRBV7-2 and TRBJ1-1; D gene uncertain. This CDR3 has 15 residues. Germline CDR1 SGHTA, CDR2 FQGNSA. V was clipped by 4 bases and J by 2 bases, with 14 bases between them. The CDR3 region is CASSSRGRANTEAFF. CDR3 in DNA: TGTGCCAGCAGCTCCCGTGGACGGGCAAACACTGAAGCTTTCTTT.